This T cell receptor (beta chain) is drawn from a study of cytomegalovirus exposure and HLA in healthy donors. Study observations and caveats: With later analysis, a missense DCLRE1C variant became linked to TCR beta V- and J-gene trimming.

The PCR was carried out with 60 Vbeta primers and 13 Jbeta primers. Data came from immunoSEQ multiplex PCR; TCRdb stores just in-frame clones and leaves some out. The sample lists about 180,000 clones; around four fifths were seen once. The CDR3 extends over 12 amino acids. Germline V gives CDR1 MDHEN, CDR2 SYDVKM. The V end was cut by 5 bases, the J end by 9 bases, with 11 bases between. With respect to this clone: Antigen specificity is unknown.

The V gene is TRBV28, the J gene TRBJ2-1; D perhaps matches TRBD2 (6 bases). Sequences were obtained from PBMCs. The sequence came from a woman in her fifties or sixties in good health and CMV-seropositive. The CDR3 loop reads CASSEGLREQFF. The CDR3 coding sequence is TGTGCCAGCAGTGAGGGACTCCGTGAGCAGTTCTTC.